This T cell receptor (beta chain) was observed in a study of lymphopenia after photon versus proton radiotherapy. Study-wide findings and caveats: Post-nadir diversity loss with photons came from oligoclonal expansion, particularly CD8+ Temra cells. Under photons, naive T cells and diversity fell while effector/memory populations rose. A bigger post-nadir fall in TCR diversity correlated inversely with survival time in deceased patients. Authors raise, but do not show, better survival with proton therapy.

As regards this clone: The antigen remains unidentified.

The length of the CDR3 is 12 residues. V dropped 1 base and J dropped 7 bases, with 7 bases sitting between them. CDR1 SGHTA and CDR2 FQGNSA come from the germline V gene. Data came from immunoSEQ multiplex PCR; TCRdb stores just in-frame clones and leaves some out. The sample yields 150,000 or so clones, around nine tenths seen once. The chain links TRBV7-2 to TRBJ1-1; no definite D call. The TCR originated in a man aged 50-60 years with gastric cancer. The material sequenced was peripheral blood, taken from a patient treated with photon-based radiotherapy. For the CDR3, the DNA is TGTGCCAGCAGCTTAGAGGCGGGTGAAGCTTTCTTT. It is translated as CASSLEAGEAFF.